The 3 T cell receptor beta chains below all came from one sample that was sequenced in a study of cytomegalovirus exposure and HLA in healthy donors (dated 2017 in TCRdb). The library was prepared using the immunoSEQ multiplex PCR assay. The multiplex PCR relied on a mix of 60 forward primers for TCR Vbeta segments and 13 reverse primers for TCR Jbeta segments. TCRdb took over this immuneACCESS table, retaining in-frame rearrangements with V and J assigned. Such tables are incomplete; in checked studies, under half of the missing clones stem from an unresolved V gene, and the remainder is unexplained. Here the sample has approximately 150,000 clones; 65% to 90% occur a single time. About 11% of the sample goes to the ten largest clones. The sequenced material came from PBMCs. The receptors derive from a middle-aged man in good health and CMV-seropositive.

The CDR3 DNA reads TGTGCCAGCAGCGTAGCGCGGCTAGCGGAATACAATGAGCAGTTCTTC. Translation: CASSVARLAEYNEQFF. V usage is TRBV9 and J usage is TRBJ2-1; 7 positions match TRBD2. This CDR3 is 16 amino acids long. Germline loops: CDR1 SGDLS, CDR2 YYNGEE. The J segment lost 4 bases and the V segment lost 0 bases, leaving 7 bases of the junction unmatched. Based on the CDR3 plus reference TRBV9 and TRBJ2-1, the full variable domain is DSGVTQTPKHLITATGQRVTLRCSPRSGDLSVYWYQQSLDQGLQFLIQYYNGEERAKGNILERFSAQQFPDLHSELNLSSLELGDSALYFCASSVARLAEYNEQFFGPGTRLTVL.

The V and J genes are TRBV11-2 and TRBJ2-5; 9 nucleotides line up with TRBD2. The CDR3 sequence is 15 residues long. The germline V gene encodes CDR1 SGHAT and CDR2 FQNNGV. The junction had 8 bases not matched to a gene; V was cut back by 5 bases and J by 4 bases. CDR3 amino acids: CASSAGGLGGETQYF. DNA for the CDR3: TGTGCCAGCAGCGCGGGGGGGTTGGGAGGAGAGACCCAGTACTTC.

The chain has TRBV10-3 and TRBJ2-1, with a tentative D call TRBD2 (7 bases). The CDR3 runs 18 residues. Germline-derived CDR1 and CDR2 are ENHRY and SYGVKD. The germline V and J ends were trimmed by 0 bases and 1 base, with 16 bases remaining between them. The DNA for the CDR3 is TGTGCCATCAGTGAGTCTGGGGGCGGGAGTGGGTCCTACAATGAGCAGTTCTTC. Translating gives CAISESGGGSGSYNEQFF.